A single sample gave rise to the 25 T cell receptor beta chains below, sequenced in a study of T cell repertoires in cytomegalovirus infection. TCRdb re-called the reads through MiXCR, storing one row per CDR3 protein. Among 300,000 to 400,000 distinct CDR3 sequences, more than 9% were seen once, and the ten largest hold around 4.5%. The source material was PBMCs. The source is a human donor in good health (CMV status not recorded). Some clones in this sample may be carry-over from other donors' samples.

As regards this clonotype: This could be a read error, since a much larger clone is one nucleotide away. This CDR3 is CVTSRGRKVETQYF. CDR3 sequence (DNA): TGTGTCACCAGCAGAGGACGTAAGGTGGAGACCCAGTACTTC. The gene calls are TRBV15 and TRBJ2-5; D is unclear. Germline V gene data show CDR1 as LNHNV and CDR2 as YYDKDF (reference sequence). The CDR3 has 14 amino acids.

This clonotype was picked up many times. This chain joins TRBV7-2 and TRBJ1-4; D not certain. CDR1 SGHTA and CDR2 FQGNSA come from the germline V gene. The CDR3 contains 15 residues. The ends were cut back, 1 base at V and 8 bases at J, with 14 bases in the middle. This CDR3 reads CASSLEPGRGEKLFF. The CDR3 DNA reads TGTGCCAGCAGCTTAGAGCCCGGTCGAGGGGAAAAACTGTTTTTT. The variable domain in full, completed from reference TRBV7-2 and TRBJ1-4, reads GAGVSQSPSNKVTEKGKDVELRCDPISGHTALYWYRQSLGQGLEFLIYFQGNSAPDKSGLPSDRFSAERTGGSVSTLTIQRTQQEDSAVYLCASSLEPGRGEKLFFGSGTQLSVL.

A few counts support this clonotype. The rearrangement links TRBV6-6 to TRBJ2-3; D possibly corresponds to TRBD2 (6 bases). V lost 1 base and J 1 base, leaving 12 bases between the germline ends. CDR1 is MNHNY, CDR2 SVGAGI, per germline (reference sequence). CDR3 length equals 16 residues. CDR3 in amino acids: CASSYFGGKGTDTQYF. The CDR3 coding sequence is TGTGCCAGCAGTTACTTCGGGGGAAAAGGCACAGATACGCAGTATTTT.

This clonotype was picked up many times. V usage is TRBV4-3 and J usage is TRBJ1-6, with D unclear. The length of the CDR3 is 14 residues. Per germline, CDR1 LGHNA and CDR2 YSLEER. V lost 1 base and J 8 bases, leaving 9 bases between the germline ends. CDR3: CASSQAISDSPLHF. In nucleotides, the CDR3 is TGCGCCAGCAGCCAAGCCATTAGTGATTCACCCCTCCACTTT.

This clonotype was counted at least ten times. V gene TRBV11-2 combines with J gene TRBJ2-3; possibly TRBD2 for D (7 bases). Looked up from germline, CDR1 is SGHAT and CDR2 is FQNNGV. The CDR3 spans 16 residues. With 5 bases removed from V and 0 bases from J, the gap between germline ends came to 15 bases. As DNA, the CDR3 is TGTGCCAGCAGCCCCTCTTCGGGGGGCAGCACAGATACGCAGTATTTT. Amino acids: CASSPSSGGSTDTQYF.

This clonotype has a handful of counts. J is TRBJ2-5 and V is TRBV10-3; 9 bases are a match to TRBD1. The V and J ends lost 6 bases and 5 bases, in that order; junction bases with no gene match: 10. This CDR3 contains 15 residues. Germline assignment: CDR1 ENHRY and CDR2 SYGVKD. The CDR3 bases are TGTGCCATCAGAAAAGACAGGGGGTCTATGGAGACCCAGTACTTC. Translating it yields CAIRKDRGSMETQYF.

This clonotype was seen only a few times. This chain connects TRBV19 to TRBJ2-5; 7 positions match TRBD2. This CDR3 is 15 amino acids long. CDR1 LNHDA and CDR2 SQIVND come from the germline V gene (reference sequence). The ends lost 2 bases at V and 2 bases at J; junction bases unmatched: 5. The CDR3: CASSIWEGGQETQYF. The CDR3, as DNA: TGTGCCAGTAGTATATGGGAGGGAGGGCAAGAGACCCAGTACTTC.

As DNA, the CDR3 is TGTGCCAGCAGCTTAAACGGAGACGATCAGCCCCAGCATTTT. Protein product: CASSLNGDDQPQHF. The chain links TRBV11-2 to TRBJ1-5; D remains unclear. Trimming took 2 bases from V and 5 from J, leaving 10 bases between them. From germline, CDR1 is SGHAT and CDR2 FQNNGV. This CDR3 is built from 14 residues. The full variable domain, with the rest looked up from reference TRBV11-2 and TRBJ1-5, is EAGVAQSPRYKIIEKRQSVAFWCNPISGHATLYWYQQILGQGPKLLIQFQNNGVVDDSQLPKDRFSAERLKGVDSTLKIQPAKLEDSAVYLCASSLNGDDQPQHFGDGTRLSIL.

This clonotype has only a few counts. This rearrangement joins TRBV24-1 to TRBJ1-5; possibly TRBD1 for D (5 bases). Trimming shortened V by 4 bases and J by 0 bases, and 12 bases separated the two germline ends. The CDR3 is made up of 16 amino acids. Per germline, CDR1 KGHDR and CDR2 SFDVKD. In nucleotides, the CDR3 is TGTGCCACCAGTGAAGGCGACAGTTATAGCAATCAGCCCCAGCATTTT. Translated, it gives CATSEGDSYSNQPQHF.

In its sample, this clonotype was seen many times. The chain uses TRBV12-3 or TRBV12-4 and TRBJ1-2; the D is unclear. This CDR3 spans 14 amino acids. V lost 1 base and J 4 bases, leaving 10 bases between the germline ends. The CDR3 is CASSLGQTLYGYTF. The CDR3 nucleotides read TGTGCCAGCAGTTTAGGTCAGACTCTCTATGGCTACACCTTC.

This clonotype was observed a handful of times. CDR3 region: CASRNRHEQYF. The CDR3 DNA follows: TGTGCCAGCCGCAACAGGCATGAGCAGTACTTC. The rearrangement uses TRBV19 and TRBJ2-7, with D possibly TRBD1 on 5 matching bases. CDR1 and CDR2 (germline): LNHDA, SQIVND (reference sequence). The CDR3 runs to 11 residues. The V end was cut by 9 bases, the J end by 7 bases, with 13 bases between.

The rearrangement joins TRBV12-5 to TRBJ1-3, with no clear D. CDR1 LGHNT and CDR2 FRNRAP come from the germline V gene. This CDR3 has 12 amino acids. With 4 bases removed from V and 4 bases from J, the gap between germline ends came to 5 bases. As DNA, the CDR3 is TGTGCTAGTGGTTGGTCCGGAAACACCATATATTTT. It codes for CASGWSGNTIYF.

This clonotype was seen many times. V gene TRBV7-2 combines with J gene TRBJ2-5; 11 bases fit TRBD2. Germline V CDR1 and CDR2: SGHTA, FQGNSA. V lost 3 bases to trimming and J lost 5 bases; unmatched junction nucleotides: 8. The CDR3 has 16 residues. CDR3 residues: CASSFNSGGALETQYF. The CDR3 DNA is TGTGCCAGCAGCTTCAATAGCGGGGGGGCTTTGGAGACCCAGTACTTC.

This clonotype was counted at least ten times. The chain carries TRBV7-8 and TRBJ1-1; D possibly corresponds to TRBD1 (5 bases). V was shortened by 3 bases and J by 2 bases, with 16 bases between the two germline ends. CDR1 is SGHVS, CDR2 FQNEAQ, per germline. The CDR3 is made up of 16 amino acids. The CDR3 bases are TGTGCCAGCAGCTTGAGGGAGTCCAGGGTTAACACTGAAGCTTTCTTT. This gives the protein CASSLRESRVNTEAFF.

The CDR3 region is CASSSRDSSYNEQFF. The CDR3 DNA follows: TGTGCCAGCAGTTCCCGGGACAGTTCCTACAATGAGCAGTTCTTC. This chain connects TRBV12-3 or TRBV12-4 to TRBJ2-1; 7 positions match TRBD1. V lost 4 bases to trimming and J lost 1 base; unmatched junction nucleotides: 4. This CDR3 comprises 15 residues.

This clonotype was counted between two and nine times. This chain connects TRBV2 to TRBJ1-6; a possible D gene is TRBD1 (5 bases). CDR3 length: 14 residues. Per germline, CDR1 SNHLY and CDR2 FYNNEI. Trimming stripped 9 bases from V and 7 bases from J, with 16 bases between. CDR3 DNA: TGTGCCAGTATTCAAACAGGATCCAATTCACCCCTCCACTTT. Amino acid sequence: CASIQTGSNSPLHF.

This clonotype was picked up many times. The junction departs from germline at one end; a sequencing error may be responsible. The V call is TRBV7-2, the J call TRBJ2-7, with a tentative D call TRBD2 (6 bases). Per germline, CDR1 SGHTA and CDR2 FQGNSA. The CDR3 runs 12 residues. The chain's CDR3 is CASSLTGTRENF. The CDR3 bases are TGTGCCAGCAGCTTGACCGGGACCCGGGAGAACTTC.

This clonotype was recorded many times. The chain uses TRBV7-6 and TRBJ2-5; tentatively, D is TRBD2 (5 bases). CDR1 is SGHVS and CDR2 is FNYEAQ in the germline V gene. V was clipped by 8 bases and J by 5 bases, with 18 bases between them. This CDR3 is 14 amino acids long. The CDR3 DNA is TGTGCCAGCTTCTTGGAGGCGGTGGGGGAGACCCAGTACTTC. Its protein product is CASFLEAVGETQYF.

The table lists this clonotype with a few counts. The chain combines TRBV7-9 with TRBJ1-5, with 10 positions matching TRBD1. Trimming removed 5 bases from V and 3 bases from J; junction bases left unmatched: 7. Germline CDR1 is SEHNR and CDR2 is FQNEAQ (reference sequence). The length of the CDR3 is 16 residues. The CDR3 is CASSLTGGVFNQPQHF. The DNA of the CDR3 is TGTGCCAGCAGCCTGACAGGGGGCGTTTTCAATCAGCCCCAGCATTTT.

The J gene is TRBJ1-6, the V gene TRBV7-2; 8 positions agree with TRBD1. CDR3 length equals 14 residues. Germline V gene data show CDR1 as SGHTA and CDR2 as FQGNSA. Unmatched junction bases numbered 1, after V lost 1 base and J lost 8 bases. The CDR3 DNA reads as TGTGCCAGCAGCTTAGGACAGGGGTATTCACCCCTCCACTTT. Residues: CASSLGQGYSPLHF. The full variable domain, in which reference TRBV7-2 and TRBJ1-6 provide the parts outside the CDR3, is GAGVSQSPSNKVTEKGKDVELRCDPISGHTALYWYRQSLGQGLEFLIYFQGNSAPDKSGLPSDRFSAERTGGSVSTLTIQRTQQEDSAVYLCASSLGQGYSPLHFGNGTRLTVT.

In this sample, this clonotype turned up many times. V is TRBV7-8 and J is TRBJ2-5, with 10 bases identical to TRBD2. CDR1 is SGHVS, CDR2 FQNEAQ, per germline. Losses at the gene ends were 1 base for V and 0 bases for J; bases not matched to a gene: 8. The length of the CDR3 is 18 residues. CDR3 residues: CASSLVPSGSAYQETQYF. The CDR3 nucleotides read TGTGCCAGCAGCTTAGTTCCTAGCGGGAGTGCGTACCAAGAGACCCAGTACTTC.

This clonotype was found a few times. This chain joins TRBV7-2 and TRBJ1-4, with D hard to call. V lost 5 bases and J lost 4, with 26 bases in between. CDR1 is SGHTA and CDR2 is FQGNSA in the germline V gene. The CDR3 length is 19 residues. CDR3 in DNA: TGTGCCAGCAGCCTTAAGGAGGTGCTCTGGCAGACTAATAATGAAAAACTGTTTTTT. Its translation: CASSLKEVLWQTNNEKLFF.

This clonotype was observed many times. This chain's CDR3 is CASRKGTGELFF. The CDR3 region has the DNA TGTGCCAGTAGAAAGGGCACCGGGGAGCTGTTTTTT. This chain joins TRBV19 and TRBJ2-2; D unclear. V was pared by 6 bases and J by 4 bases, with 6 bases between. Germline CDR1 and CDR2: LNHDA and SQIVND (reference sequence). This CDR3 spans 12 amino acids.

This clonotype was observed at least ten times. V gene TRBV12-3 or TRBV12-4 combines with J gene TRBJ2-7; 13 bases are a match to TRBD2. V lost 4 bases, J lost 10 bases, and 10 bases stayed unmatched. This CDR3 is 15 amino acids long. The CDR3 is CASSSPGRTSGSQYF. CDR3 coding DNA: TGTGCCAGCAGTTCCCCCGGTAGGACTAGCGGGAGCCAGTACTTC.

This clonotype showed up just a few times. This chain links TRBV7-2 with TRBJ2-7, with TRBD1 identical over 8 bases. V lost 1 base to trimming and J lost 0 bases; unmatched junction nucleotides: 11. The germline gives CDR1 SGHTA, CDR2 FQGNSA. The CDR3 is 18 residues long. The CDR3 nucleotides are TGTGCCAGCAGCTTAGGGACAGGGTTGCGCATCCCCTCCTACGAGCAGTACTTC. As protein: CASSLGTGLRIPSYEQYF.